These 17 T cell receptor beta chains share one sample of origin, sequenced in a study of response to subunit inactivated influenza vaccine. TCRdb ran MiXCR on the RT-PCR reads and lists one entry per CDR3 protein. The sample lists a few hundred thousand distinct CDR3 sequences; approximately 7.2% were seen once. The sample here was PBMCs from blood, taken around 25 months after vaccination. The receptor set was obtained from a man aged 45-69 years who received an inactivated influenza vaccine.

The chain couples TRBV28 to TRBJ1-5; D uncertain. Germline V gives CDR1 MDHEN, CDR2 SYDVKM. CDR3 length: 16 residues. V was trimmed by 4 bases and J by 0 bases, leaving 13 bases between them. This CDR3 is CASSSPVPYSNQPQHF. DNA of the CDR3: TGTGCCAGCAGTTCACCTGTACCGTATAGCAATCAGCCCCAGCATTTT.

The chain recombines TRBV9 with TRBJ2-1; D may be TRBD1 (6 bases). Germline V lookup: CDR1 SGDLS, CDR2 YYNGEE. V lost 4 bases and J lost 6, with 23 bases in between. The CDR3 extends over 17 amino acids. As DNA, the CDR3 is TGTGCCAGCAGCTCCAACCTCAAGGACAGAAGCGGCAATGAGCAGTTCTTC. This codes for CASSSNLKDRSGNEQFF.

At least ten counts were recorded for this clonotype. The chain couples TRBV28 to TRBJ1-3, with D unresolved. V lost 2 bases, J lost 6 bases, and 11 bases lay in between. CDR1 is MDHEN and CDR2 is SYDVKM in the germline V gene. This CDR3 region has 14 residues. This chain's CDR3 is CASSLGGMSNTIYF. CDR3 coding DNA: TGTGCCAGCAGTTTAGGCGGGATGTCAAACACCATATATTTT.

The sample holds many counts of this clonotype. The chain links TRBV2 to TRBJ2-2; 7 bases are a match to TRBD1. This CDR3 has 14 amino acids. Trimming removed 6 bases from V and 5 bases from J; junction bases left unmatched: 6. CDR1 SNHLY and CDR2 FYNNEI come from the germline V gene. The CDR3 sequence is CASRRQGGTGELFF. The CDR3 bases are TGTGCCAGCAGAAGACAGGGTGGTACCGGGGAGCTGTTTTTT. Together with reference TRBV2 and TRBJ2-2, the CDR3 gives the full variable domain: EPEVTQTPSHQVTQMGQEVILRCVPISNHLYFYWYRQILGQKVEFLVSFYNNEISEKSEIFDDQFSVERPDGSNFTLKIRSTKLEDSAMYFCASRRQGGTGELFFGEGSRLTVL.

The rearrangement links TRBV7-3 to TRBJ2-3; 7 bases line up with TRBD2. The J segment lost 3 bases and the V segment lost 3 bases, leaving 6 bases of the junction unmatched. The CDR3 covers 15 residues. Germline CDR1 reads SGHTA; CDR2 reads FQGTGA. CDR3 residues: CASSFGGGRTDTQYF. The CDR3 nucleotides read TGTGCCAGCAGCTTTGGTGGCGGGAGAACAGATACGCAGTATTTT. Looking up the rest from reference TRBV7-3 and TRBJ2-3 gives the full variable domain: GAGVSQTPSNKVTEKGKYVELRCDPISGHTALYWYRQSLGQGPEFLIYFQGTGAADDSGLPNDRFFAVRPEGSVSTLKIQRTERGDSAVYLCASSFGGGRTDTQYFGPGTRLTVL.

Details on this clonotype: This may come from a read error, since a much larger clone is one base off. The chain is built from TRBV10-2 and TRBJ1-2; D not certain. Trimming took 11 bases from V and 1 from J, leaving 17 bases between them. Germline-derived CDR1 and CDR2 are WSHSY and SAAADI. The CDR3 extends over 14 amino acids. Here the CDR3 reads CAPAGAGINYGYTF. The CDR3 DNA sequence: TGCGCCCCCGCGGGCGCGGGGATTAACTATGGCTACACCTTC.

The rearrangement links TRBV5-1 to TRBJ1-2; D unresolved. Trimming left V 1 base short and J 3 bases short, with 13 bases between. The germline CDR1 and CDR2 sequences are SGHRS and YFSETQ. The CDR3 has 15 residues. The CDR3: CASSLIRARDYGYTF. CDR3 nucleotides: TGCGCCAGCAGCTTGATCCGGGCGCGAGACTATGGCTACACCTTC.

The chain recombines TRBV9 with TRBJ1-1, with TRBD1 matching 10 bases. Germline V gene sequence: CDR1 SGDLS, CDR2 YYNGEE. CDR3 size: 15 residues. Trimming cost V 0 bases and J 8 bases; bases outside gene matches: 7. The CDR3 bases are TGTGCCAGCAGCGTAGCACGGGACAGGGGACCCGAAGCTTTCTTT. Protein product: CASSVARDRGPEAFF.

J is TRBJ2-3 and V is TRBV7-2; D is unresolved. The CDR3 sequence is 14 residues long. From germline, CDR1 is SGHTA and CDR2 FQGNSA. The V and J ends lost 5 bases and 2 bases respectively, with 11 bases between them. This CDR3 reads CASSTRAYTDTQYF. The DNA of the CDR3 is TGTGCCAGCAGCACCCGGGCCTACACAGATACGCAGTATTTT.

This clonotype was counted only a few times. CDR3 sequence reads: CSARAGTGVGEQYF. The CDR3 DNA sequence: TGCAGTGCTAGAGCCGGGACAGGGGTAGGGGAGCAGTACTTC. The chain combines TRBV20-1 with TRBJ2-7; 10 bases match TRBD1. The germline CDR1 and CDR2 sequences are DFQATT and SNEGSKA (reference sequence). V was clipped by 1 base and J by 7 bases; unmatched bases: 7. This CDR3 has 14 amino acids.

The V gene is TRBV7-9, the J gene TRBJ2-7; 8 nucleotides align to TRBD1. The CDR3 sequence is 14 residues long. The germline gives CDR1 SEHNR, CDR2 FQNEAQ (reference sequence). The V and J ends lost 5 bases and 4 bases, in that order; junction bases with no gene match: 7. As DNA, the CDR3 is TGTGCCAGCAGCAAATCAGGGGGCACGTACGAGCAGTACTTC. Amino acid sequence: CASSKSGGTYEQYF.

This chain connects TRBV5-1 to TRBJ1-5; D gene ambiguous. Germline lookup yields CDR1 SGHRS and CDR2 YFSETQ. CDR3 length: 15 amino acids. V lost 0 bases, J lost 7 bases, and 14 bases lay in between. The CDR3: CASSLAGQNGQPQHF. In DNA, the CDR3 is TGCGCCAGCAGCTTGGCGGGTCAGAACGGACAGCCCCAGCATTTT.

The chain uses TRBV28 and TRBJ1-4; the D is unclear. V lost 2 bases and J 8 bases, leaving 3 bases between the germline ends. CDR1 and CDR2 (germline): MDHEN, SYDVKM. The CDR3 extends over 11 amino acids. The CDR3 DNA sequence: TGTGCCAGCAGTTTAGCCGAAAAACTGTTTTTT. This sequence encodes CASSLAEKLFF.

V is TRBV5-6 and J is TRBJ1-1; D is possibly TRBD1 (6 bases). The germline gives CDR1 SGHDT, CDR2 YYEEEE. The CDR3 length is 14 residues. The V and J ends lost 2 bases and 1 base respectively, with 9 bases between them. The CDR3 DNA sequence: TGTGCCAGCAGCTTCGGGACACCGAACACTGAAGCTTTCTTT. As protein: CASSFGTPNTEAFF. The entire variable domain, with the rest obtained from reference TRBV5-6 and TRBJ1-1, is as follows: DAGVTQSPTHLIKTRGQQVTLRCSPKSGHDTVSWYQQALGQGPQFIFQYYEEEERQRGNFPDRFSGHQFPNYSSELNVNALLLGDSALYLCASSFGTPNTEAFFGQGTRLTVV.

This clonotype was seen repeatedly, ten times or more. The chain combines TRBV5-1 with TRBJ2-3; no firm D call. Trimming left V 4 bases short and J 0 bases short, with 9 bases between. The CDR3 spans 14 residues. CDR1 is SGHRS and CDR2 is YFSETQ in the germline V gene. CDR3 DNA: TGCGCCAGCAGCGCCCCGGCTAGCACAGATACGCAGTATTTT. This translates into CASSAPASTDTQYF.

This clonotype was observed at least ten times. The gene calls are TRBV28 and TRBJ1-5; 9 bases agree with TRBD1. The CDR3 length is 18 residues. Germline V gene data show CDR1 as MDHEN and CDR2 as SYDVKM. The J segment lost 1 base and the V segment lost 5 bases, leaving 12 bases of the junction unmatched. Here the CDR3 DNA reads TGTGCCAGCAGTCCGCCAAGTTTGGGGACAGGGAGCAATCAGCCCCAGCATTTT. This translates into CASSPPSLGTGSNQPQHF.

CDR3 protein: CASSPPRGQSNTGELFF. CDR3 nucleotide sequence: TGTGCCAGCTCACCACCTCGGGGACAATCGAACACCGGGGAGCTGTTTTTT. V gene TRBV18 combines with J gene TRBJ2-2, with D possibly TRBD1 on 6 matching bases. Between the trimmed V and J ends, which lost 0 bases and 0 bases, there was a span of 11 bases. CDR1 KGHSH and CDR2 LQKENI come from the germline V gene. The CDR3 is 17 amino acids.